These T cell receptor beta chains were read from a single sample in a study of shared clonotypes between healthy human individuals. Profiling relied on immunoSEQ multiplex PCR, and the TCRdb table lists in-frame clones only, not all of them. The sample consists of around 550,000 clones, roughly 95% of them appearing once. Source material: naive CD8+ T cells sorted from blood. Receptors originate from a woman in her twenties or thirties in good health. Both conserved end residues are trimmed from each CDR3. Fields, in order: clone size, V gene, J gene, CDR3 protein. The size of a clone is reported for some rows only, either as once, few or many, or as a class for expanded clones.

>.|TRBV28|TRBJ1-5
ASSSQGVRPQH
>.|TRBV13|TRBJ2-7
ASSFRGGGIDEQY
>.|TRBV5-6|TRBJ2-7
ASSLSLAVYEQY
>.|TRBV7-6|TRBJ2-3
ASSLAFGTEYTDTQY
>.|TRBV27|TRBJ1-1
ASSLETGTEAF
>.|TRBV29-1|TRBJ1-1
SLRTGLNTEAF
>.|TRBV5-1|TRBJ1-3
ASSLESPGNTIY
>.|TRBV2|TRBJ2-1
ASSVLRGVIHNEQF
>.|TRBV19|TRBJ2-7
ASSPSGTYEQY
>once|TRBV30|TRBJ2-1
AWSRDGNNEQF
>.|TRBV4-1|TRBJ1-2
ASSQVGQSNYGYT
>.|TRBV9|TRBJ2-2
ASSGSWTGELF
>.|TRBV27|TRBJ2-5
ASSLFQGAQETQY
>.|TRBV9|TRBJ2-2
ASPVYGTSGQRRATGELF
>.|TRBV5-6|TRBJ2-7
ASSPPGLAIHEQY
>.|TRBV2|TRBJ2-1
ASSEEVLGNEQF
>.|TRBV7-9|TRBJ2-5
ASESQETQY
>.|TRBV9|TRBJ2-1
ASSPRLATYNEQF
>.|TRBV7-6|TRBJ2-1
ASSLLVGGGIYNEQF
>.|TRBV13|TRBJ2-3
ASSLGLGGSNTDTQY
>.|TRBV5-6|TRBJ2-1
ASIRLAGGLGLYNEQF
>.|TRBV27|TRBJ2-5
ASSLFPPMAVQETQY
>.|TRBV27|TRBJ2-3
ASSLMGLALPDTQY
>.|TRBV28|TRBJ1-6
ASSPKTGLDSPLH
>.|TRBV27|TRBJ2-3
ASSIGDNTDTQY
>.|TRBV7-9|TRBJ2-7
ASSPPVDDYYYEQY
>.|TRBV7-8|TRBJ2-3
ASSPGPGTDTQY
>once|TRBV10-1|TRBJ2-3
ASSDSRVKDTQY
>.|TRBV6-6|TRBJ1-5
ASSPLGTTNQPQH
>.|TRBV27|TRBJ1-1
ASSKYRNTEAF
>.|TRBV13|TRBJ2-7
ASSLAGGRAYEQY
>.|TRBV19|TRBJ2-2
ASSFPDRPATGELF
>.|TRBV7-8|TRBJ1-1
ASSFGQMNTEAF
>.|TRBV9|TRBJ1-1
ASSVGDLEAF
>.|TRBV19|TRBJ2-7
ASTQYLAGVDEQY
>.|TRBV28|TRBJ1-5
ASTNLGVPRGNQPQH
>.|TRBV4-1|TRBJ2-5
ASSQVRGVGETQY
>.|TRBV2|TRBJ1-3
ASSDPNSGNTIY
>.|TRBV7-8|TRBJ2-7
ASSLRASGSKPHEQY
>.|TRBV2|TRBJ2-1
ASSELVGGYNEQF
>.|TRBV7-9|TRBJ2-7
ASSLLTKTGPPYEQY
>.|TRBV28|TRBJ2-7
ASSSMTGSSSQY
>.|TRBV28|TRBJ2-2
ASSFHGTSLVGELF
>.|TRBV11-2|TRBJ1-2
ASSSHRGPNYGYT
>.|TRBV4-1|TRBJ2-7
ASSPWSSGEKGYEQY
>.|TRBV16|TRBJ2-2
ASSHLGSGELF
>.|TRBV4-1|TRBJ2-7
ASSQVWSSGPKEQY
>.|TRBV10-2|TRBJ2-7
ASGPGEILGAYEQY
>.|TRBV5-6|TRBJ2-5
ASSFHPSRWGAQETQY
>.|TRBV6-5|TRBJ1-1
ASSYKGDTEAF
>.|TRBV10-1|TRBJ1-4
ASSDGGPHEKLF
>.|TRBV27|TRBJ2-7
ASSLTVRYEQY
>.|TRBV5-1|.
ASSLSGYYEQY
>.|TRBV27|TRBJ2-7
ASSSGQSSYEQY